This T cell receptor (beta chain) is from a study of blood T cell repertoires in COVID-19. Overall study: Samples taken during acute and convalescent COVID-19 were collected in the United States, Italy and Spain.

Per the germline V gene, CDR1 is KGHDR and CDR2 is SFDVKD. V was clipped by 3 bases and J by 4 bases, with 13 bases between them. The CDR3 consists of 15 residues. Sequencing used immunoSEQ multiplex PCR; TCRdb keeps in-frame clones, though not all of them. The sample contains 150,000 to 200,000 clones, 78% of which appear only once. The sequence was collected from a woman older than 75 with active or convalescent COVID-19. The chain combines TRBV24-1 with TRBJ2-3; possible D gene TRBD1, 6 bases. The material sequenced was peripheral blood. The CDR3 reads CATSDINRVADTQYF. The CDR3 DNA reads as TGTGCCACCAGTGATATTAACAGGGTGGCAGATACGCAGTATTTT.